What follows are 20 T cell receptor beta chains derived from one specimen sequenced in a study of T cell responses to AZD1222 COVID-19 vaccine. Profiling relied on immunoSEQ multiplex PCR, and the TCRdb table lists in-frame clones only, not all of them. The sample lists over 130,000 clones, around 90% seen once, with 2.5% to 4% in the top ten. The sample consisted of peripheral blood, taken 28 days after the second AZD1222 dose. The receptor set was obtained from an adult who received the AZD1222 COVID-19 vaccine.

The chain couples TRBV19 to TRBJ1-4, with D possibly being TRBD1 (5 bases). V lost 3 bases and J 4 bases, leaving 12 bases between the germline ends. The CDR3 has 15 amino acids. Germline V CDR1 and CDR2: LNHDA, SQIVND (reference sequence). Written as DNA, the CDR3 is TGTGCCAGTAGTATGGAAGGCAGGGATAATGAAAAACTGTTTTTT. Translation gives CASSMEGRDNEKLFF.

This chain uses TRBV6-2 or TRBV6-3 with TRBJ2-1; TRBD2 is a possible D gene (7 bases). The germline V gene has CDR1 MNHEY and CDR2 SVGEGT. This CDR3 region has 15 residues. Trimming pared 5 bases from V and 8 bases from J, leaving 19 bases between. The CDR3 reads CASSPSRGLFYEQFF. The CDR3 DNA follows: TGTGCCAGCAGTCCCTCGCGGGGGCTCTTCTATGAGCAGTTCTTC.

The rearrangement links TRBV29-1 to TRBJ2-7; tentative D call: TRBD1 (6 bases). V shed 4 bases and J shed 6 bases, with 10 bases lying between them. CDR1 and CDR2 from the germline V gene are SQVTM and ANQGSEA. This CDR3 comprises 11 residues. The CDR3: CSVVVGGEQYF. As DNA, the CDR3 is TGCAGCGTTGTGGTAGGGGGCGAGCAGTACTTC.

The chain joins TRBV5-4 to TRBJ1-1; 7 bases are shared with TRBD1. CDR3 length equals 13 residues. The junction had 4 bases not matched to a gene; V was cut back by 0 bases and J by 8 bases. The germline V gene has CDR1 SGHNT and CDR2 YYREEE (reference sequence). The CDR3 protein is CASSLDMTGEAFF. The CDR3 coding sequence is TGTGCCAGCAGCTTGGATATGACAGGGGAAGCTTTCTTT.

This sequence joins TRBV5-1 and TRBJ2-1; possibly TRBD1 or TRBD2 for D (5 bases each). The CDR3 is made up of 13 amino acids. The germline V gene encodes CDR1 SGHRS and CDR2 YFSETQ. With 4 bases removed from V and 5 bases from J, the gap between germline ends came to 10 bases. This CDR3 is CASSRQGDNEQFF. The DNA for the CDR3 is TGCGCCAGCAGCCGGCAGGGAGACAATGAGCAGTTCTTC.

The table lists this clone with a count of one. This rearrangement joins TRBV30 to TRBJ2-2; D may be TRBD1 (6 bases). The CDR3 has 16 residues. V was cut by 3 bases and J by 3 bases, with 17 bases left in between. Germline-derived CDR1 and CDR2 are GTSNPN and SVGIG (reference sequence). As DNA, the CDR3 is TGTGCCTGGAGGAGGGTACAGGGCACTTACACCGGGGAGCTGTTTTTT. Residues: CAWRRVQGTYTGELFF.

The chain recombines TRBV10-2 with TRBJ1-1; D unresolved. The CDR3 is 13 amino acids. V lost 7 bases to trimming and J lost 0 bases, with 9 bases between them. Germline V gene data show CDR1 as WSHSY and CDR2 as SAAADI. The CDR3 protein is CASNRAMNTEAFF. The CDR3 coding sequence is TGCGCCAGCAATAGGGCCATGAACACTGAAGCTTTCTTT.

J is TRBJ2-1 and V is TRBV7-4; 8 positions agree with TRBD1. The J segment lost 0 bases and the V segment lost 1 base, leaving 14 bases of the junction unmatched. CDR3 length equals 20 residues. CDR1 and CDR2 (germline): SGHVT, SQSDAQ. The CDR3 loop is CASSLDTGGFHLSSYNEQFF. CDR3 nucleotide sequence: TGTGCCAGCAGCTTAGATACAGGGGGATTTCACCTAAGCTCCTACAATGAGCAGTTCTTC.

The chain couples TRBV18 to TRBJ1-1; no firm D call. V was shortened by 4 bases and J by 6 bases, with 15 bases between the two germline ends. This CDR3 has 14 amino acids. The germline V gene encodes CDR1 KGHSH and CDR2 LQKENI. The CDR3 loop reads CASSLKNTWAEAFF. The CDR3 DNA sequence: TGTGCCAGCTCACTGAAAAATACGTGGGCTGAAGCTTTCTTT.

CDR3 coding DNA: TGTGCCAGCAGCGCGAGTAGCGGGAGGGTCTCAGATACGCAGTATTTT. Translating it yields CASSASSGRVSDTQYF. The rearrangement joins TRBV9 to TRBJ2-3; 11 bases are a match to TRBD2. Germline CDR1 is SGDLS and CDR2 is YYNGEE. After removal of 3 bases from V and 4 bases from J, the junction contained 7 bases not matched to a gene. This CDR3 contains 16 residues.

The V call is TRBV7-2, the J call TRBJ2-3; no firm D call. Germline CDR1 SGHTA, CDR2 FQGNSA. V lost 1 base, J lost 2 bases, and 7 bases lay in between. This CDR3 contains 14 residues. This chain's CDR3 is CASSLGQHTDTQYF. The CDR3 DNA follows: TGTGCCAGCAGCTTAGGCCAGCACACAGATACGCAGTATTTT.

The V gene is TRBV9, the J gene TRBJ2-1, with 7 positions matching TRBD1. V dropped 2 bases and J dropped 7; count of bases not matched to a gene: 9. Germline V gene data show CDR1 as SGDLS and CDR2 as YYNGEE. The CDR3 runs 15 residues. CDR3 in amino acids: CASSVAVDRANEQFF. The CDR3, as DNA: TGTGCCAGCAGCGTCGCCGTCGACAGGGCTAATGAGCAGTTCTTC.

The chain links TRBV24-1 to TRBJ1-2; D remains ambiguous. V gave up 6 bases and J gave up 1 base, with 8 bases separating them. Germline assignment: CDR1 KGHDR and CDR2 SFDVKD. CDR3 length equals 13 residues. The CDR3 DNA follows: TGTGCCACCAGTATGACGGATAACTATGGCTACACCTTC. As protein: CATSMTDNYGYTF.

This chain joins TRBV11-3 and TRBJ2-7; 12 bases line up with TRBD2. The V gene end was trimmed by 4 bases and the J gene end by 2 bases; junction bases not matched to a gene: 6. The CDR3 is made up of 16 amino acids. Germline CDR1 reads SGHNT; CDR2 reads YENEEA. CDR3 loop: CASSSGLAGLTYEQYF. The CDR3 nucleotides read TGTGCCAGCAGCTCAGGACTAGCGGGGTTGACCTACGAGCAGTACTTC.

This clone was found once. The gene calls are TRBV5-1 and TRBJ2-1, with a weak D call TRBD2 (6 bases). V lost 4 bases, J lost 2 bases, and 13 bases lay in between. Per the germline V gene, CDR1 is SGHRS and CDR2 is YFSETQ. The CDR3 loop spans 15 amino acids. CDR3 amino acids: CASSNSSVPYNEQFF. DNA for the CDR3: TGCGCCAGCAGCAACTCTAGCGTTCCCTACAATGAGCAGTTCTTC.

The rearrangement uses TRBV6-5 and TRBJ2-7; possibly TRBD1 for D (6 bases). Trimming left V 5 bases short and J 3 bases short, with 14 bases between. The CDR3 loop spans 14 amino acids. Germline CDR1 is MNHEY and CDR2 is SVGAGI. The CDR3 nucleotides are TGTGCCAGCAGTCTCAACAGGGTGGGCTACGAGCAGTACTTC. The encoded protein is CASSLNRVGYEQYF.

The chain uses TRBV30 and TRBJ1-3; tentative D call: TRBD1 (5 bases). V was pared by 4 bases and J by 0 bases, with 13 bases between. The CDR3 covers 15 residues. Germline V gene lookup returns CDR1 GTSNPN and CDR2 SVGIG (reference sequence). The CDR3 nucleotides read TGTGCCTGGACTCGAGACGGGGGCTCTGGAAACACCATATATTTT. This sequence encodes CAWTRDGGSGNTIYF.

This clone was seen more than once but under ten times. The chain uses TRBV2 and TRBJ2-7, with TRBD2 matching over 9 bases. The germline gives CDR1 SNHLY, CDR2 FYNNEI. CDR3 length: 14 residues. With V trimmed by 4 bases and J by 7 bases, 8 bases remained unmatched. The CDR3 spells CASSVSGRRGEQYF. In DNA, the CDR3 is TGTGCCAGCAGTGTCAGCGGGAGGAGGGGGGAGCAGTACTTC.

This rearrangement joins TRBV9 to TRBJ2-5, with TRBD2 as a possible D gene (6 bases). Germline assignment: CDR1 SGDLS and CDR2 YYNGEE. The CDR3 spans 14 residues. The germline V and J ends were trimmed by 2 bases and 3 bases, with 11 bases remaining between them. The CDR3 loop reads CASSVGLLEETQYF. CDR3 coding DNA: TGTGCCAGCAGCGTCGGACTATTAGAAGAGACCCAGTACTTC. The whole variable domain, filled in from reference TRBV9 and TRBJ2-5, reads DSGVTQTPKHLITATGQRVTLRCSPRSGDLSVYWYQQSLDQGLQFLIQYYNGEERAKGNILERFSAQQFPDLHSELNLSSLELGDSALYFCASSVGLLEETQYFGPGTRLLVL.

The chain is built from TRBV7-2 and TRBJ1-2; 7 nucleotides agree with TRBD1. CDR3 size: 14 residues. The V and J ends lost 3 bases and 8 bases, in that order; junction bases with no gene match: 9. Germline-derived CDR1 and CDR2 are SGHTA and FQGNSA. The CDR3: CASSFGGTAKGYTF. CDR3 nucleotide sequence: TGTGCCAGCAGCTTTGGGGGGACAGCTAAGGGCTACACCTTC.